Listed below are T cell receptor beta chains from one sample, sequenced in a study of T cell changes during pregnancy in multiple sclerosis. Sequencing used immunoSEQ multiplex PCR; TCRdb keeps in-frame clones, though not all of them. The data hold 75,000 to 95,000 clones, with around 93% observed a single time. The specimen was peripheral blood, collected in the second trimester of pregnancy. All receptors come from a female donor with multiple sclerosis, enrolled in a pregnancy study. Both conserved end residues are part of each CDR3. Fields, in order: clone size, J gene, D gene, V gene, CDR3 DNA, CDR3 protein. D genes are given only for firm matches. A clone size is listed for some rows: how often the clone was seen (once, few, many), or a class if it is expanded.

>-|TRBJ1-2|-|TRBV15
TGTGCCACCAGCAGAGATGTTTTAGGAGGGGCAAGTGGCTACACCTTC
CATSRDVLGGASGYTF
>once|TRBJ2-2|TRBD1|TRBV5-4
TGTGCCAGCAGCATCACAGGGGCCACCGGGGAGCTGTTTTTT
CASSITGATGELFF
>-|TRBJ1-1|-|TRBV2
TGTGCCAGGGGAGGGAACTGGAGCACTGAAGCTTTCTTT
CARGGNWSTEAFF
>few|TRBJ2-7|-|TRBV2
TGTGCCAGCAGTGAGTTCCAGTACCCCTCCTACGAGCAGTACTTC
CASSEFQYPSYEQYF
>few|TRBJ1-5|-|TRBV28
TGTGCCAGCAGTTTAGCAGACAGTGCCAGTCAGCCCCAGCATTTT
CASSLADSASQPQHF
>-|TRBJ2-1|-|TRBV7-6
TGTGCCAGCAGCCCTAACGTAGCGGAAATCCCCGGTGAGCAGTTCTTC
CASSPNVAEIPGEQFF
>-|TRBJ1-1|-|TRBV19
TGTGCCAGTAGCCCAGACCCTGGGGGGATCACTGAAGCTTTCTTT
CASSPDPGGITEAFF
>once|TRBJ1-1|-|TRBV7-2
TGTGCCAGCAGCTTCCTACAGGGCACTGAAGCTTTCTTT
CASSFLQGTEAFF
>-|TRBJ1-4|TRBD1|TRBV27
TGTGCCAGCAGTCCTAACTCTCCGGGACAGAGAAATGAAAAACTGTTTTTT
CASSPNSPGQRNEKLFF
>-|TRBJ1-2|-|TRBV19
TGTGCCAGTTCTATCGCGGGGGGTGGGAGAATCAACTATGGCTACACCTTC
CASSIAGGGRINYGYTF
>-|TRBJ1-4|-|TRBV6-5
TGTGCCAGCAGTTACGGTGCGGTAGAAAAACTGTTTTTT
CASSYGAVEKLFF
>-|TRBJ1-2|TRBD1|TRBV10-3
TGTGCCATCAGTGAGTTCTTCGGGACAGGGCACGGCTACACCTTC
CAISEFFGTGHGYTF
>-|TRBJ2-2|TRBD1|TRBV15
TGTGCCACCATGGACAGGGGGTGGTACACCGGGGAGCTGTTTTTT
CATMDRGWYTGELFF
>-|TRBJ2-3|TRBD2|TRBV6-6
TGTGCCAGCAGTTACCGGTCGGGGGGGCCAGATACGCAGTATTTT
CASSYRSGGPDTQYF